The sequence of this T cell receptor beta chain was determined in a study of cytomegalovirus exposure and HLA in healthy donors. Study observations and caveats: Most TCRs appeared rarely, but some public TCRs recurred in many donors. Among the CMV-associated chains, three were confirmed in vitro as specific for CMV antigens. A later analysis found TCR association rates differed by HLA locus, highest for DRB1 and lowest for HLA-C. Associated with HLA alleles at 0.05 false discovery rate in a later analysis were approximately 17,000 TCR beta sequences.

PCR amplification relied on 60 Vbeta primers (plus 13 Jbeta primers). TCRdb's table, derived via immunoSEQ multiplex PCR, lists solely in-frame clones and lacks some. Here the sample spans approximately 160,000 clones, approximately 80% being singletons. Turning to this clone: Antigen unknown.

The TCR sequence derives from a woman under 30 in good health and CMV-seronegative. Source material: PBMCs.

CDR3 in DNA: TGTGCCAGCAGTTTATCTGAGGGGGCTCGGAATTCACCCCTCCACTTT. As protein: CASSLSEGARNSPLHF. V is TRBV28 and J is TRBJ1-6, with 7 nucleotides matching TRBD1. CDR3 length: 16 residues. Per the germline V gene, CDR1 is MDHEN and CDR2 is SYDVKM. Germline trimming cut 1 base from V and 7 bases from J; bases unmatched to any gene: 7.